This T cell receptor beta chain was captured in a study of cytomegalovirus exposure and HLA in healthy donors. Some clones are missing from TCRdb's copy, which holds only in-frame ones; the method was immunoSEQ multiplex PCR. The sample has tens of thousands of clones, over 85% seen once. Study-wide results and caveats: Cytomegalovirus status, reportedly, was diagnosed with high specificity and sensitivity by the classifier. The tendency of first-cohort TCR clusters to co-occur in the approximately 110 validation repertoires was the finding of a later analysis.

Details on this clone: What it recognizes is unknown.

CDR3 length: 15 amino acids. The V gene lost 0 bases and the J gene lost 6 bases, with 14 bases spanning the gap. CDR1 MNHEY and CDR2 SVGAGI come from the germline V gene. This receptor was taken from a young man in good health and CMV-seropositive. This chain uses TRBV6-5 with TRBJ1-2; maybe TRBD1 (5 bases). The sequencing input was PBMCs. CDR3 sequence (DNA): TGTGCCAGCAGTTACTCGAGACGACAGTTAAATGGCTACACCTTC. It encodes CASSYSRRQLNGYTF.